This record looks at one TCR beta chain sequence and its context. The data are from a study of shared clonotypes between healthy human individuals. An even split of each subset's genomic DNA across several immunoSEQ plates was performed. Measured with immunoSEQ multiplex PCR; TCRdb has only the in-frame clones, and not every one. The sample lists under 1,100,000 clones, under 80% occurring once. V lost 5 bases and J lost 3; bases outside the gene matches: 6. Germline lookup yields CDR1 SGHRS and CDR2 YFSETQ. This CDR3 is built from 15 residues. This sequence was found in a man aged 18 to 30 in good health. Sequencing was carried out using memory CD4+ T cells sorted from blood. Subset described: CD45RA-negative fraction. The chain joins TRBV5-1 to TRBJ2-2; 8 nucleotides align to TRBD1. The CDR3 loop reads CASSLATGDTGELFF. CDR3 sequence (DNA): TGCGCCAGCAGTCTTGCGACAGGGGACACCGGGGAGCTGTTTTTT.